The 14 T cell receptor beta chains below all came from one sample that was sequenced in a study of blood T cell repertoires in COVID-19. Some clones are missing from TCRdb's copy, which holds only in-frame ones; the method was immunoSEQ multiplex PCR. Here the sample spans about 80,000 clones, roughly 85% being singletons. The source material was peripheral blood. These TCRs come from a man in his fifties or sixties with COVID-19, enrolled during active disease.

The chain combines TRBV5-5 with TRBJ2-7; D may be TRBD2 (6 bases). V shed 3 bases and J shed 0 bases, with 16 bases lying between them. The CDR3 has 16 amino acids. The germline gives CDR1 SGHKS, CDR2 YYEKEE (reference sequence). CDR3 protein: CASSWGTAGSSYEQYF. CDR3 bases: TGTGCCAGCAGCTGGGGGACTGCCGGGAGCTCCTACGAGCAGTACTTC. Full variable domain (outside the CDR3, taken from reference TRBV5-5 and TRBJ2-7): DAGVTQSPTHLIKTRGQQVTLRCSPISGHKSVSWYQQVLGQGPQFIFQYYEKEERGRGNFPDRFSARQFPNYSSELNVNALLLGDSALYLCASSWGTAGSSYEQYFGPGTRLTVT.

This clone is a singleton in its sample. The rearrangement links TRBV7-2 to TRBJ2-3; a weak D match, TRBD2 (6 bases). V gave up 0 bases and J gave up 8 bases, with 9 bases separating them. The CDR3 runs 13 residues. The germline gives CDR1 SGHTA, CDR2 FQGNSA. The CDR3, as DNA: TGTGCCAGCAGCTTAGCAGGAGCGGGTACGCAGTATTTT. Protein sequence: CASSLAGAGTQYF.

The V call is TRBV4-1, the J call TRBJ2-7, with TRBD2 matching over 9 bases. This CDR3 comprises 18 residues. The V segment lost 1 base and the J segment 0 bases; nucleotides outside the gene matches: 10. From germline, CDR1 is MGHRA and CDR2 YSYEKL. CDR3 amino acids: CASSQGLAGARRSYEQYF. CDR3 DNA: TGCGCCAGCAGCCAAGGCTTAGCGGGAGCCCGTCGCTCCTACGAGCAGTACTTC.

This chain uses TRBV5-8 with TRBJ2-1; D may be TRBD2 (6 bases). The V end was cut by 3 bases, the J end by 10 bases, with 20 bases between. The CDR3 totals 15 residues. The germline CDR1 and CDR2 sequences are SGHTS and YDEGEE. The CDR3 protein is CASSWGEAGRYEQFF. Here the CDR3 DNA reads TGTGCCAGCAGCTGGGGGGAAGCCGGGCGCTACGAGCAGTTCTTC.

The chain combines TRBV29-1 with TRBJ2-3; D not certain. Trimming shortened V by 5 bases and J by 6 bases, and 9 bases separated the two germline ends. This CDR3 contains 11 residues. Germline V CDR1 and CDR2: SQVTM, ANQGSEA. The CDR3 is CSVPMRDTQYF. The CDR3 region has the DNA TGCAGCGTTCCCATGCGGGATACGCAGTATTTT.

The chain joins TRBV6-6 to TRBJ2-7; 7 nucleotides agree with TRBD1. CDR1 MNHNY and CDR2 SVGAGI come from the germline V gene (reference sequence). With V trimmed by 5 bases and J by 4 bases, 8 bases remained unmatched. The CDR3 extends over 14 amino acids. The CDR3 DNA reads TGTGCCAGCAGTCCACGGGACAGCCCATACGAGCAGTACTTC. Protein product: CASSPRDSPYEQYF.

This clone was seen just once. J is TRBJ1-5 and V is TRBV6-2 or TRBV6-3; D not certain. V lost 0 bases to trimming and J lost 3 bases, with 9 bases between them. The CDR3 totals 15 residues. CDR1 and CDR2 (germline): MNHEY, SVGEGT. CDR3 residues: CASSYSRLTNQPQHF. The CDR3 region has the DNA TGTGCCAGCAGTTACTCGCGACTCACCAATCAGCCCCAGCATTTT.

The chain is built from TRBV7-3 and TRBJ1-1; a weak D match, TRBD1 (6 bases). V was cut by 5 bases and J by 1 base, with 14 bases left in between. The CDR3 consists of 15 residues. Per germline, CDR1 SGHTA and CDR2 FQGTGA. CDR3 DNA sequence: TGTGCCAGCAGCCGACTGGGAGGGGGGAACACTGAAGCTTTCTTT. The encoded protein is CASSRLGGGNTEAFF. The variable domain in full, completed from reference TRBV7-3 and TRBJ1-1, reads GAGVSQTPSNKVTEKGKYVELRCDPISGHTALYWYRQSLGQGPEFLIYFQGTGAADDSGLPNDRFFAVRPEGSVSTLKIQRTERGDSAVYLCASSRLGGGNTEAFFGQGTRLTVV.

This clone is a singleton in its sample. The chain links TRBV28 to TRBJ2-5; D is uncertain. The end of the DNA fits TRBJ2-7 better, so the J call may be wrong. This CDR3 region has 11 residues. The V gene's germline CDR1 is MDHEN and CDR2 SYDVKM. This chain's CDR3 is CASSSFYEQYF. CDR3 DNA: TGTGCCAGCAGTTCGTTCTACGAGCAGTACTTC.

V usage is TRBV12-2 and J usage is TRBJ2-5; the table calls TRBD1, which could not be checked here. TRBV12-2 counts as a pseudogene. There are 15 residues in the CDR3. CDR3 region: CASRLVMDSAETQYF. The CDR3 bases are TGTGCAAGTCGCTTAGTAATGGACAGCGCAGAGACCCAGTACTTC.

This chain uses TRBV18 with TRBJ2-2, with TRBD1 matching over 7 bases. The CDR3 totals 16 residues. V lost 4 bases, J lost 2 bases, and 7 bases stayed unmatched. In germline, CDR1 is KGHSH, CDR2 LQKENI. This CDR3 is CASSRNQGENTGELFF. CDR3 coding DNA: TGTGCCAGCTCACGGAACCAGGGGGAAAACACCGGGGAGCTGTTTTTT.

The rearrangement joins TRBV27 to TRBJ2-5; perhaps TRBD2 as D (6 bases). The length of the CDR3 is 14 residues. V lost 3 bases and J lost 5, with 13 bases in between. CDR1 is MNHEY and CDR2 is SMNVEV in the germline V gene (reference sequence). The CDR3 is CASSLEAAGETQYF. CDR3 in DNA: TGTGCCAGCAGTTTGGAAGCCGCGGGGGAGACCCAGTACTTC.

J is TRBJ1-1 and V is TRBV2; D possibly corresponds to TRBD1 (6 bases). Germline V CDR1 and CDR2: SNHLY, FYNNEI. CDR3 length: 11 residues. V lost 6 bases and J lost 6, with 8 bases in between. CDR3 bases: TGTGCCAGCAGATGGGGGCCTGAAGCTTTCTTT. It yields the protein CASRWGPEAFF.

This clone was picked up a small number of times. The chain recombines TRBV28 with TRBJ1-6; 8 bases line up with TRBD1. Germline V gene data show CDR1 as MDHEN and CDR2 as SYDVKM. The CDR3 has 14 amino acids. The ends lost 11 bases at V and 5 bases at J; junction bases unmatched: 8. CDR3 protein: CAFQGARHNSPLHF. The CDR3 DNA sequence: TGTGCCTTCCAGGGGGCGCGCCATAATTCACCCCTCCACTTT. Filled out from reference TRBV28 and TRBJ1-6, the complete variable domain reads DVKVTQSSRYLVKRTGEKVFLECVQDMDHENMFWYRQDPGLGLRLIYFSYDVKMKEKGDIPEGYSVSREKKERFSLILESASTNQTSMYLCAFQGARHNSPLHFGNGTRLTVT.